Included here is one TCR beta chain sequence, with context. This specimen comes from a study of T cell changes during pregnancy in multiple sclerosis. Measured with immunoSEQ multiplex PCR; TCRdb has only the in-frame clones, and not every one. This table has roughly 93,000 clones, 80% to 95% appearing once. CDR3 length equals 13 residues. Germline V CDR1 and CDR2: SGHRS, YFSETQ. The V gene end was trimmed by 4 bases and the J gene end by 7 bases; junction bases not matched to a gene: 5. This TCR was recovered from a female donor with multiple sclerosis, enrolled in a pregnancy study. The chain combines TRBV5-1 with TRBJ2-1; 7 bases map to TRBD1. Here the sequenced sample was peripheral blood, taken after pregnancy. The CDR3: CASSPGTANEQFF. Written as DNA, the CDR3 is TGCGCCAGCAGCCCCGGGACAGCAAATGAGCAGTTCTTC.